A single sample is the source of the 25 T cell receptor beta chains below, sequenced in a study of T cells in Graves' hyperthyroidism and ophthalmopathy. Template material for amplifying TCR beta CDR3 regions consisted of RNA transcripts. A set of HTBI primers served as the primers for a first-round RT-PCR of the TCR CDR3. One entry per CDR3 protein, called by TCRdb with MiXCR from the multiplex PCR reads. The sample contains roughly 630,000 distinct CDR3 sequences, around 16% of which appear only once. Sequencing was done on a sample of blood. These receptors came from a woman in her thirties with Graves' hyperthyroidism.

The chain has TRBV4-1 and TRBJ2-4, with TRBD2 as a possible D gene (5 bases). From germline, CDR1 is MGHRA and CDR2 YSYEKL. This CDR3 has 15 amino acids. The germline V and J ends were trimmed by 0 bases and 7 bases, with 13 bases remaining between them. The DNA of the CDR3 is TGCGCCAGCAGCCAAGATCGGGCCGGGGTCAACATTCAGTACTTC. Translation gives CASSQDRAGVNIQYF.

V is TRBV6-1 and J is TRBJ1-1, with 7 positions matching TRBD1. CDR3 length: 11 amino acids. Per germline, CDR1 MNHNS and CDR2 SASEGT. J gave up 3 bases and V 9 bases, and 1 base lay outside the gene matches. CDR3 region: CASGQDTEAFF. CDR3 nucleotide sequence: TGTGCCAGTGGACAGGACACTGAAGCTTTCTTT.

This clonotype was picked up many times. This chain joins TRBV7-3 and TRBJ2-3; D remains ambiguous. CDR3 length equals 13 residues. V was clipped by 5 bases and J by 5 bases, with 11 bases between them. Germline-derived CDR1 and CDR2 are SGHTA and FQGTGA. CDR3 nucleotide sequence: TGTGCCAGCAGCCTCCTCCCTGGAGATACGCAGTATTTT. Protein product: CASSLLPGDTQYF.

The chain links TRBV3-1 to TRBJ2-3; 8 bases are shared with TRBD1. CDR3 size: 13 residues. V trimming: 10 bases; J trimming: 1 base; junction bases outside the gene matches: 4. Germline lookup yields CDR1 LGHDT and CDR2 YNNKEL (reference sequence). Here the CDR3 reads CATSTGGTDTQYF. The CDR3 bases are TGTGCCACCTCGACAGGGGGCACAGATACGCAGTATTTT.

This clonotype was seen ten or more times. The V gene is TRBV24-1, the J gene TRBJ2-3; TRBD2 might be the D (6 bases). Germline V CDR1 and CDR2: KGHDR, SFDVKD. V was cut by 5 bases and J by 1 base, with 9 bases left in between. The CDR3 extends over 14 amino acids. The CDR3 sequence is CATSVGTGTDTQYF. In DNA form, the CDR3 reads TGTGCCACCAGTGTCGGGACTGGCACAGATACGCAGTATTTT.

The table lists this clonotype with many counts. The V call is TRBV13, the J call TRBJ2-3, with a possible D match to TRBD2 (5 bases). There are 17 residues in the CDR3. CDR1 is PRHDT, CDR2 FYEKMQ, per germline (reference sequence). Between the trimmed V and J ends, which lost 6 bases and 0 bases, there was a span of 19 bases. The CDR3 nucleotides are TGTGCCAGCAGACAGCAACTGGGTGGGAGAAGCACAGATACGCAGTATTTT. Encoded protein: CASRQQLGGRSTDTQYF.

The rearrangement joins TRBV6-1 to TRBJ2-7; D remains unclear. This CDR3 has 13 residues. V lost 1 base to trimming and J lost 7 bases, with 11 bases between them. Germline assignment: CDR1 MNHNS and CDR2 SASEGT. For the CDR3, the DNA is TGTGCCAGCAGTGAAGTGGGCGCGTGGGAGCAGTACTTC. Amino acid sequence: CASSEVGAWEQYF.

This chain uses TRBV7-3 with TRBJ2-1; 13 nucleotides agree with TRBD2. The CDR3 runs to 18 residues. The V gene end was trimmed by 5 bases and the J gene end by 3 bases; junction bases not matched to a gene: 10. CDR1 and CDR2 from the germline V gene are SGHTA and FQGTGA. The CDR3 DNA follows: TGTGCCAGCAGCCAATCAGGGACTAGCGGGACGATCTACAATGAGCAGTTCTTC. It yields the protein CASSQSGTSGTIYNEQFF.

Comments on this clonotype: With a much larger clone just one base away, this may be a read error. This rearrangement joins TRBV27 to TRBJ2-2; 8 positions agree with TRBD2. This CDR3 contains 17 residues. Germline-derived CDR1 and CDR2 are MNHEY and SMNVEV (reference sequence). Trimming at V came to 6 bases and at J to 0 bases, leaving 9 bases not matched to a gene. CDR3 region: CASRPKLLAANTGELFF. Written as DNA, the CDR3 is TGTGCCAGCAGACCGAAGTTACTAGCGGCGAACACCGGGGAGCTGTTTTTT.

This clonotype was detected ten times or more. V and J are TRBV7-2 and TRBJ2-7; the D gene is possibly TRBD1 (5 bases). This CDR3 is 14 amino acids long. Per the germline V gene, CDR1 is SGHTA and CDR2 is FQGNSA. The V gene lost 5 bases and the J gene lost 3 bases, with 14 bases spanning the gap. This CDR3 reads CASSLRQNNYEQYF. CDR3 DNA: TGTGCCAGCAGCCTAAGACAGAACAACTACGAGCAGTACTTC.

V and J are TRBV20-1 and TRBJ1-5; TRBD1 aligns across 8 bases. Per germline, CDR1 DFQATT and CDR2 SNEGSKA (reference sequence). This CDR3 is built from 15 residues. The ends lost 4 bases at V and 6 bases at J; junction bases unmatched: 11. The DNA of the CDR3 is TGCAGTGCTAAGGAAACAGGGGGTCTTTTTCAGCCCCAGCATTTT. The encoded protein is CSAKETGGLFQPQHF.

This clonotype was seen many times. The chain is built from TRBV18 and TRBJ1-2; 7 bases map to TRBD1. J lost 4 bases, V lost 4 bases, and 12 bases had no gene match. Germline CDR1 and CDR2: KGHSH and LQKENI. CDR3 length: 16 residues. In nucleotides, the CDR3 is TGTGCCAGCTCACGGCGGACAGGAGTTCCTCCCTATGGCTACACCTTC. Protein product: CASSRRTGVPPYGYTF.

This clonotype has ten or more counts. The rearrangement uses TRBV20-1 and TRBJ2-7, with TRBD1 as a possible D gene (5 bases). The CDR3 contains 13 residues. Between the trimmed V and J ends, which lost 3 bases and 3 bases, there was a span of 12 bases. CDR1 and CDR2 from the germline V gene are DFQATT and SNEGSKA (reference sequence). CDR3 bases: TGCAGTGCTAGCGTGGGGCAGGTCTACGAGCAGTACTTC. It yields the protein CSASVGQVYEQYF.

The chain combines TRBV19 with TRBJ2-1; D remains unclear. The V and J ends lost 4 bases and 5 bases respectively, with 3 bases between them. The CDR3 extends over 11 amino acids. Looked up from germline, CDR1 is LNHDA and CDR2 is SQIVND (reference sequence). CDR3 bases: TGTGCCAGTAGTAATCACAATGAGCAGTTCTTC. Amino acids: CASSNHNEQFF.

This clonotype came up many times. The genes are TRBV30 and TRBJ1-1, with 8 bases aligning to TRBD1. The CDR3 loop spans 13 amino acids. The germline V gene has CDR1 GTSNPN and CDR2 SVGIG (reference sequence). V lost 3 bases, J lost 0 bases, and 0 bases stayed unmatched. CDR3 residues: CAWRTGVNTEAFF. CDR3 bases: TGTGCCTGGAGGACAGGGGTGAACACTGAAGCTTTCTTT.

The sample holds many counts of this clonotype. This rearrangement joins TRBV6-1 to TRBJ1-5, with TRBD1 matching over 7 bases. There are 13 residues in the CDR3. Germline V lookup: CDR1 MNHNS, CDR2 SASEGT. Unmatched junction bases numbered 4, after V lost 5 bases and J lost 6 bases. The CDR3 coding sequence is TGTGCCAGCAGTACAGGGGCGTCTCAGCCCCAGCATTTT. This encodes CASSTGASQPQHF.

The table lists this clonotype with a few counts. V and J are TRBV20-1 and TRBJ2-3, with 7 bases matching TRBD2. The CDR3 spans 12 residues. V was pared by 5 bases and J by 4 bases, with 3 bases of the junction left unmatched. Per germline, CDR1 DFQATT and CDR2 SNEGSKA (reference sequence). CDR3 sequence (DNA): TGCAGTGCTGGTCTAGCGGCAGATACGCAGTATTTT. Its protein product is CSAGLAADTQYF.

This clonotype was observed at least ten times. The J gene is TRBJ1-2, the V gene TRBV29-1; unclear D gene. Trimming left V 6 bases short and J 7 bases short, with 18 bases between. This CDR3 spans 13 amino acids. CDR1 and CDR2 (germline): SQVTM, ANQGSEA. CDR3 nucleotide sequence: TGCAGCGTGGAAAAGCACCGAGGCGGTGGCTACACCTTC. Translated, it gives CSVEKHRGGGYTF.

The V and J genes are TRBV6-5 and TRBJ2-1; D is unclear. Trimming cost V 11 bases and J 4 bases, with 6 bases left between them. This CDR3 has 10 residues. Germline assignment: CDR1 MNHEY and CDR2 SVGAGI. The CDR3 protein is CADGYNEQFF. The DNA of the CDR3 is TGTGCCGACGGTTACAATGAGCAGTTCTTC.

Details on this clonotype: Given a much more abundant clone one base away, this may be a read error. V usage is TRBV28 and J usage is TRBJ1-2; D call uncertain. V was shortened by 5 bases and J by 2 bases, with 12 bases between the two germline ends. CDR3 size: 14 residues. CDR1 is MDHEN, CDR2 SYDVKM, per germline. As DNA, the CDR3 is TGTGCCAGCAGTGATTTGAACGTGAACTATGGCTACACCTTC. This encodes CASSDLNVNYGYTF.

This clonotype was seen just once. A single base separates this from a much larger clone, so it may be a read error. This chain connects TRBV10-1 to TRBJ2-3; 9 positions match TRBD1. This CDR3 spans 14 amino acids. Looked up from germline, CDR1 is WNHNN and CDR2 is SYGVQD (reference sequence). The CDR3 DNA follows: TGCGCCGGCAGTGGACAGGGGAGTAAAAATACGCAGTATTTT. It specifies CAGSGQGSKNTQYF.

This chain connects TRBV20-1 to TRBJ2-7; D is unresolved. Germline lookup yields CDR1 DFQATT and CDR2 SNEGSKA (reference sequence). There are 12 residues in the CDR3. V dropped 0 bases and J dropped 4 bases, with 7 bases sitting between them. The chain's CDR3 is CSARDYPYEQYF. The CDR3 nucleotides read TGCAGTGCTAGAGACTATCCATACGAGCAGTACTTC.

The chain combines TRBV30 with TRBJ1-5; no reliable D call. The CDR3 loop spans 12 amino acids. V was cut by 2 bases and J by 11 bases, with 13 bases left in between. CDR1 and CDR2 (germline): GTSNPN, SVGIG (reference sequence). The CDR3 DNA reads as TGTGCCTGGAGTTTCAAGTACGGATCCCAGCATTTT. Its translation: CAWSFKYGSQHF.

This clonotype was seen repeatedly, ten times or more. The J gene is TRBJ2-7, the V gene TRBV7-9, with 12 bases lining up with TRBD2. Germline lookup yields CDR1 SEHNR and CDR2 FQNEAQ (reference sequence). V was pared by 3 bases and J by 4 bases, with 13 bases of the junction left unmatched. The CDR3 runs 18 residues. The DNA for the CDR3 is TGTGCCAGCAGCTTTACGACTAGCGGGAGAAGATCGGGGTACGAGCAGTACTTC. It translates to CASSFTTSGRRSGYEQYF.

This chain joins TRBV11-2 and TRBJ2-3, with 11 bases matching TRBD1. The CDR3 runs to 15 residues. CDR1 is SGHAT and CDR2 is FQNNGV in the germline V gene. V shed 9 bases and J 5 bases; nucleotides not matched to a gene: 10. This CDR3 reads CASRPGTGGGDTQYF. The CDR3 DNA reads as TGTGCCAGTAGACCCGGGACAGGGGGAGGAGATACGCAGTATTTT. The full variable domain, its missing parts supplied by reference TRBV11-2 and TRBJ2-3, is EAGVAQSPRYKIIEKRQSVAFWCNPISGHATLYWYQQILGQGPKLLIQFQNNGVVDDSQLPKDRFSAERLKGVDSTLKIQPAKLEDSAVYLCASRPGTGGGDTQYFGPGTRLTVL.